The 12 T cell receptor beta chains in this list originate from one sample, sequenced in a study of T cells in Graves' hyperthyroidism and ophthalmopathy. The investigators amplified TCR beta CDR3 regions from RNA transcripts. First-round RT-PCR with HTBI primers amplified the TCR CDR3 region. TCRdb re-analysed the multiplex PCR reads in MiXCR, keeping a single row per CDR3 protein. The data hold approximately 510,000 distinct CDR3 sequences, with about 20% observed a single time. The sample taken for sequencing was blood. The receptor set was obtained from a man younger than 35 with Graves' hyperthyroidism.

This clonotype was found a few times. V usage is TRBV4-1 and J usage is TRBJ1-1; no clear D. The V gene lost 1 base and the J gene lost 7 bases, with 7 bases spanning the gap. The CDR3 has 12 residues. Germline V lookup: CDR1 MGHRA, CDR2 YSYEKL. CDR3 residues: CASSQVGGEAFF. For the CDR3, the DNA is TGCGCCAGCAGCCAAGTGGGCGGTGAAGCTTTCTTT.

There are many counts of this clonotype. This sequence joins TRBV30 and TRBJ1-2; 7 bases fit TRBD1. The germline gives CDR1 GTSNPN, CDR2 SVGIG (reference sequence). CDR3 length: 14 residues. J was trimmed by 3 bases and V by 3 bases; bases with no gene match: 7. The CDR3 sequence is CAWSQGGTDYGYTF. CDR3 in DNA: TGTGCCTGGAGCCAAGGGGGGACAGACTATGGCTACACCTTC.

In regard to this clonotype: Mismatch with germline at one junction end may stem from a read error. The chain's CDR3 is CPSSLEALPLRYF. As DNA, the CDR3 is TGTCCCAGCAGCTTAGAAGCACTACCCTTGCGGTACTTC. The J gene is TRBJ2-7, the V gene TRBV7-9; D is undetermined. Germline lookup yields CDR1 SEHNR and CDR2 FQNEAQ (reference sequence). CDR3 length: 13 amino acids.

This clonotype appeared many times. The chain has TRBV5-1 and TRBJ2-7, with 11 bases aligning to TRBD1. This CDR3 is 15 amino acids long. The germline gives CDR1 SGHRS, CDR2 YFSETQ. J gave up 6 bases and V 4 bases, and 9 bases lay outside the gene matches. DNA for the CDR3: TGCGCCAGCAGCGAAAGTCCCGGGACAGGGGGCGAGCAGTACTTC. Its protein is CASSESPGTGGEQYF.

Many counts were recorded for this clonotype. V gene TRBV6-5 combines with J gene TRBJ1-5; no firm D call. Germline assignment: CDR1 MNHEY and CDR2 SVGAGI. Deletions cut 2 bases from V and 1 base from J, with 6 bases between. This CDR3 region has 14 residues. Here the CDR3 DNA reads TGTGCCAGCAGTTACGTCGACAGCAATCAGCCCCAGCATTTT. Protein product: CASSYVDSNQPQHF.

This clonotype has only a few counts. This sequence may be a read error, since a much larger clone differs from it by one base. The chain carries TRBV11-2 and TRBJ1-1; the D is unclear. CDR1 and CDR2 (germline): SGHAT, FQNNGV. This CDR3 region has 13 residues. The CDR3 loop is CASRSRKNTEACF. The CDR3 DNA sequence: TGTGCCAGCAGGTCTCGGAAGAACACTGAAGCTTGCTTT.

CDR3 in amino acids: CASGQTLGGTQYF. CDR3 DNA sequence: TGTGCCAGCGGCCAGACTCTCGGAGGGACCCAGTACTTC. The rearrangement joins TRBV6-1 to TRBJ2-5; weak D call: TRBD2 (5 bases). V was pared by 8 bases and J by 7 bases, with 17 bases between. The CDR3 runs to 13 residues. The germline V gene has CDR1 MNHNS and CDR2 SASEGT.

Ten or more counts support this clonotype. V gene TRBV28 combines with J gene TRBJ1-1; no reliable D call. The CDR3 sequence is 13 residues long. Germline V gene lookup returns CDR1 MDHEN and CDR2 SYDVKM. The ends were cut back, 7 bases at V and 1 base at J, with 10 bases in the middle. For the CDR3, the DNA is TGTGCCAGCAACCTGACTCCGAACACTGAAGCTTTCTTT. Its protein is CASNLTPNTEAFF.

This clonotype was found a few times. The chain is built from TRBV6-1 and TRBJ2-2, with 7 bases fitting TRBD2. V dropped 2 bases and J dropped 3; count of bases not matched to a gene: 12. CDR1 is MNHNS and CDR2 is SASEGT in the germline V gene. This CDR3 has 18 residues. CDR3 region: CASSELWVLGGDTGELFF. In DNA, the CDR3 is TGTGCCAGCAGTGAACTTTGGGTCTTGGGGGGGGACACCGGGGAGCTGTTTTTT.

The chain links TRBV6-8 to TRBJ2-7; TRBD2 matches at 10 bases. The CDR3 length is 14 residues. Germline V CDR1 and CDR2: MNHGY, SAAAGT. Trimming cost V 7 bases and J 3 bases; bases outside gene matches: 6. The CDR3 DNA follows: TGTGCCAGCACCAGCGGACTAGCGGACTACGAGCAGTACTTC. Translating gives CASTSGLADYEQYF.

Comments on this clonotype: No conserved phenylalanine or tryptophan is present at the end of the CDR3, so a read error is the likely explanation. Written as DNA, the CDR3 is TGTGCCAGCAGCTTGGAATACCGCCCCTTGCGGGGCTACACCTAC. It is translated as CASSLEYRPLRGYTY. J is TRBJ1-2 and V is TRBV5-5, with D unclear. In germline, CDR1 is SGHKS, CDR2 YYEKEE (reference sequence). Trimming pared 0 bases from V and 8 bases from J, leaving 17 bases between. This CDR3 has 15 residues.

This clonotype has a handful of counts. V usage is TRBV4-1 and J usage is TRBJ2-7, with 7 nucleotides matching TRBD2. Unmatched junction bases numbered 17, after V lost 0 bases and J lost 3 bases. This CDR3 has 19 amino acids. Germline CDR1 MGHRA, CDR2 YSYEKL. CDR3 region: CASSQDRRKRLADLYEQYF. CDR3 nucleotide sequence: TGCGCCAGCAGCCAAGATAGGCGTAAACGGCTAGCGGACCTCTACGAGCAGTACTTC.